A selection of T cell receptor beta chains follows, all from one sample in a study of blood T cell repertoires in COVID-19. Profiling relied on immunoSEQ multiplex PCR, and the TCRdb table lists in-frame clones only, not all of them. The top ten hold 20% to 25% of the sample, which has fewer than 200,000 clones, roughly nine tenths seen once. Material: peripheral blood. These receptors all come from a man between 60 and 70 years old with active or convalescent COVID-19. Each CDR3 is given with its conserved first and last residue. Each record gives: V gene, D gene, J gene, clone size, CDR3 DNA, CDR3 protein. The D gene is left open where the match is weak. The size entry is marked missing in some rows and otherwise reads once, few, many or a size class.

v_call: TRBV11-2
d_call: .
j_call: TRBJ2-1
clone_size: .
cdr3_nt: TGTGCCAGCAGCCCTCGGGGGGCCGAGGACAATGAGCAGTTCTTC
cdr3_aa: CASSPRGAEDNEQFF

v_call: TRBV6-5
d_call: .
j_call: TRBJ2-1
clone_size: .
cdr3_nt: TGTGCCAGCAGTTACTCGTCCAGTTCCTCCTACAATGAGCAGTTCTTC
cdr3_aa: CASSYSSSSSYNEQFF

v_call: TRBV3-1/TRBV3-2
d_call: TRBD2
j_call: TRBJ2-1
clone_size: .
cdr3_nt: TGTGCCAGCAGCCAAGGTCTAGCGGGGGCCACCTACAATGAGCAGTTCTTC
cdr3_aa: CASSQGLAGATYNEQFF

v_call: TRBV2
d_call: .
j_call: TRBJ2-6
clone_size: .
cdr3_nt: TGTGCCAGCACAGGCTCTGGGGCCAACGTCCTGACTTTC
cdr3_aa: CASTGSGANVLTF

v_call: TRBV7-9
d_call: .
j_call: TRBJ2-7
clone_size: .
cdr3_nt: TGTGCCAGCAGCCCAATGGGGGGATGGGCTACGGAGCAGTACTTC
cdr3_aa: CASSPMGGWATEQYF

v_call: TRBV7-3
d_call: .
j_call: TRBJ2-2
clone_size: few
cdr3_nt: TGTGCCAGCAGCTTAACAGGGACTTCTTCCACCGGGGAGCTGTTTTTT
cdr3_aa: CASSLTGTSSTGELFF

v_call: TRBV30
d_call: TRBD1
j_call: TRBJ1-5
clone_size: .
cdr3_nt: TGTGCCTGGAGTCCCGACAGGGTAGGACAGCCCCAGCATTTT
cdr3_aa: CAWSPDRVGQPQHF

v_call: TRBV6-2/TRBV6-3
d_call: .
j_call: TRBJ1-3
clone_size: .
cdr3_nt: TGTGCCAGCAGTCTAACAGGGTTCGGAAACACCATATATTTT
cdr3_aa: CASSLTGFGNTIYF

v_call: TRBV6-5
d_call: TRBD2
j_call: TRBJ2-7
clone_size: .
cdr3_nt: TGTGCCAGCACCCGGGAGGAACTGGAGTACTTC
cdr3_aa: CASTREELEYF

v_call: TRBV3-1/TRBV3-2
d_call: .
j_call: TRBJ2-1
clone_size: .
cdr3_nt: TGTGCCAGCAGCCAAGTGGACAGCTCCTACAATGAGCAGTTCTTC
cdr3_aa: CASSQVDSSYNEQFF

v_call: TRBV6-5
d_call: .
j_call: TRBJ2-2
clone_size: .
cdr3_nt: TGTGCCAGCAGTTATCGGACCGGGGAGCTGTTTTTT
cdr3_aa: CASSYRTGELFF

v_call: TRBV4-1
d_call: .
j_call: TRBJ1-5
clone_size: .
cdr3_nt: TGCGCCAGCAGCCAAGATCAGGGCCAGCCCCAGCATTTT
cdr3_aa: CASSQDQGQPQHF

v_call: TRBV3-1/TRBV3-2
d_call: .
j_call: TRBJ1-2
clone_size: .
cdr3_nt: TGTGCCAGCAGCCTGTCGACGGGAATTAACTATGGCTACACCTTC
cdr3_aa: CASSLSTGINYGYTF

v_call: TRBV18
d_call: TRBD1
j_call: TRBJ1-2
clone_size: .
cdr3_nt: TGTGCCAGCTCGACAGGGGAGGTTGGCTACACCTTC
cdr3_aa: CASSTGEVGYTF

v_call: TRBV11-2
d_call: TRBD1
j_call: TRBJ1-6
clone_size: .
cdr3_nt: TGTGCCAGCAGCCCGGGACAGAATTCACCCCTCCACTTT
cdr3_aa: CASSPGQNSPLHF

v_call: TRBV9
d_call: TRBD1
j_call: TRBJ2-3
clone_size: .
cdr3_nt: TGTGCCAGCAGCGTAGTTACAGGGGACATCTCCACAGATACGCAGTATTTT
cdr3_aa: CASSVVTGDISTDTQYF

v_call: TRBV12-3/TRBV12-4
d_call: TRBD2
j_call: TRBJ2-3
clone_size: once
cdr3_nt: TGTGCCAGCTTTAGCGGGGGACCAGATACGCAGTATTTT
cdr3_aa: CASFSGGPDTQYF

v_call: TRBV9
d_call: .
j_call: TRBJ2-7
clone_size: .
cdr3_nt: TGTGCCAGCAGCGTAGGCTCTAGTATATACGAGCAGTACTTC
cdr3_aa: CASSVGSSIYEQYF

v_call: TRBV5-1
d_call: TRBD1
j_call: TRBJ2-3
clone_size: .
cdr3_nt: TGCGCCAGCAGCCCGAGGGACAGGGGGATTGATACGCAGTATTTT
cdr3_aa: CASSPRDRGIDTQYF

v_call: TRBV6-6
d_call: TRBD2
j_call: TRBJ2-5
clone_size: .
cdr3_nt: TGTGCCAGCAGTCTCCGACTAGCGGGGCGGGAGACCCAGTACTTC
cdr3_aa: CASSLRLAGRETQYF

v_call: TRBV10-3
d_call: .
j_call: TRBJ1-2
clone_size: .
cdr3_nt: TGTGCCATCAGTGAGTCGGGGGGAAAAGCTAACTATGGCTACACCTTC
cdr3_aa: CAISESGGKANYGYTF

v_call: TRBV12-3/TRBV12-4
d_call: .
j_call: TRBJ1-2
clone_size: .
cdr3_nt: TGTGCCAGCAGTTCACAGGGTTTCTATGGCTACACCTTC
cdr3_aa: CASSSQGFYGYTF

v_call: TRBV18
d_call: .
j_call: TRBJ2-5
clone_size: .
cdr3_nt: TGTGCCAGCTCACCACCCTTCAGTCAGGAGACCCAGTACTTC
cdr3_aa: CASSPPFSQETQYF

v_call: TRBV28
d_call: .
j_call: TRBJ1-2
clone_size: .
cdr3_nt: TGTGCCAGCACTTTGACCGGGGACTATGGCTACACCTTC
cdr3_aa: CASTLTGDYGYTF

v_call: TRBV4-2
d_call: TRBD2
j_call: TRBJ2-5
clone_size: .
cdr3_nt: TGTGCCAGCAGCCAAGCGATGCGGGGGGGCGAGGAGACCCAGTACTTC
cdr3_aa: CASSQAMRGGEETQYF

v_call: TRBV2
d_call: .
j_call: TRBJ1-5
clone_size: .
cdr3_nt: TGTGCCAGCAGCCCCAGGGAGGTTGGCAATCAGCCCCAGCATTTT
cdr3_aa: CASSPREVGNQPQHF

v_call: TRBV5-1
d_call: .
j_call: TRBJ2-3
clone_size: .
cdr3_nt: TGCGCCAGCAGCGCTCGCCTTCCTCAGGCCCCGTCATTAAACTCTAGCACAGATACGCAGTATTTT
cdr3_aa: CASSARLPQAPSLNSSTDTQYF

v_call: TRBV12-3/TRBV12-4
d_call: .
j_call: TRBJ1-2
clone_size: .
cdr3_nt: TGTGCCAGCAGTTACGGTAACTATGGCTACACCTTC
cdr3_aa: CASSYGNYGYTF